These 26 T cell receptor beta chains came from one sample sequenced in a study of blood T cell repertoires in COVID-19. Method: immunoSEQ multiplex PCR; TCRdb's copy keeps in-frame clones and lacks some. The table includes 150,000 to 200,000 clones, 80% to 90% detected once. The sample taken for sequencing was peripheral blood. Receptors originate from a woman in her 70s with COVID-19, enrolled during active disease.

The chain employs TRBV11-2 and TRBJ1-2; D unclear. This CDR3 comprises 14 residues. Germline CDR1 and CDR2: SGHAT and FQNNGV. V gave up 0 bases and J gave up 8 bases, with 13 bases separating them. The CDR3 DNA follows: TGTGCCAGCAGCTTAGATCGCGGTACGGGGGGCTACACCTTC. This codes for CASSLDRGTGGYTF.

This clone is a singleton in its sample. The chain links TRBV5-1 to TRBJ2-5; 8 nucleotides agree with TRBD1. V lost 4 bases to trimming and J lost 2 bases; unmatched junction nucleotides: 7. CDR1 and CDR2 (germline): SGHRS, YFSETQ. This CDR3 has 15 residues. This chain's CDR3 is CASSKQGEAQETQYF. DNA of the CDR3: TGCGCCAGCAGCAAACAGGGGGAAGCACAAGAGACCCAGTACTTC.

V and J are TRBV5-6 and TRBJ2-3, with TRBD2 matching over 14 bases. CDR3 length equals 18 residues. Germline assignment: CDR1 SGHDT and CDR2 YYEEEE. Trimming cost V 4 bases and J 4 bases; bases outside gene matches: 11. This CDR3 is CASSIEPRLAGGPDTQYF. The CDR3 nucleotides read TGTGCCAGCAGCATTGAACCCAGACTAGCGGGAGGGCCAGATACGCAGTATTTT.

CDR3: CASSPLGQGSNQPQHF. DNA for the CDR3: TGTGCCAGCTCACCGCTTGGACAGGGGAGCAATCAGCCCCAGCATTTT. The chain is built from TRBV18 and TRBJ1-5, with 9 bases fitting TRBD1. Germline CDR1 is KGHSH and CDR2 is LQKENI. V shed 3 bases and J 1 base; nucleotides not matched to a gene: 4. The length of the CDR3 is 16 residues.

The genes are TRBV6-5 and TRBJ1-1; possibly TRBD1 for D (6 bases). The V end lost 5 bases, the J end lost 5 bases, and 18 bases lay between the germline ends. CDR3 length equals 15 residues. CDR1 is MNHEY and CDR2 is SVGAGI in the germline V gene. CDR3 region: CASSPRGGGKTEAFF. The CDR3 coding sequence is TGTGCCAGCAGTCCTAGGGGGGGAGGCAAGACTGAAGCTTTCTTT.

The J gene is TRBJ2-5, the V gene TRBV7-6, with D uncertain. CDR3 length: 15 amino acids. Germline V CDR1 and CDR2: SGHVS, FNYEAQ. The V end was cut by 1 base, the J end by 3 bases, with 12 bases between. The CDR3 loop reads CASSLVVTGEETQYF. The CDR3 nucleotides are TGTGCCAGCAGCTTAGTAGTTACCGGTGAAGAGACCCAGTACTTC.

The chain has TRBV24-1 and TRBJ2-2, with D hard to call. Looked up from germline, CDR1 is KGHDR and CDR2 is SFDVKD. Trimming took 2 bases from V and 0 from J, leaving 9 bases between them. The CDR3 spans 16 residues. The CDR3 bases are TGTGCCACCAGTGATTGGGCTGTCGCGAACACCGGGGAGCTGTTTTTT. Encoded protein: CATSDWAVANTGELFF.

V and J are TRBV6-5 and TRBJ2-7; tentative D call: TRBD1 (5 bases). Germline CDR1 is MNHEY and CDR2 is SVGAGI. V was cut by 4 bases and J by 0 bases, with 7 bases left in between. This CDR3 spans 13 amino acids. The CDR3 sequence: CASSWGSSYEQYV. CDR3 DNA sequence: TGTGCCAGCAGTTGGGGCAGCTCCTACGAGCAGTACGTC.

The chain joins TRBV5-1 to TRBJ2-5; the match to TRBD2 covers 10 bases. The CDR3 covers 15 residues. Per germline, CDR1 SGHRS and CDR2 YFSETQ. The V segment lost 4 bases and the J segment 1 base; nucleotides outside the gene matches: 4. The CDR3 region is CASSPLAGAQETQYF. The CDR3 DNA is TGCGCCAGCAGCCCGCTAGCGGGAGCCCAAGAGACCCAGTACTTC.

This clone was counted between two and nine times. The rearrangement links TRBV7-8 to TRBJ1-5; D uncertain. Germline V CDR1 and CDR2: SGHVS, FQNEAQ. The CDR3 length is 13 residues. The V end was cut by 0 bases, the J end by 5 bases, with 5 bases between. The DNA for the CDR3 is TGTGCCAGCAGCTTAGCGGCCCATCAGCCCCAGCATTTT. Amino acid sequence: CASSLAAHQPQHF.

V is TRBV27 and J is TRBJ1-1; 7 positions match TRBD1. Trimming removed 2 bases from V and 5 bases from J; junction bases left unmatched: 5. Germline V CDR1 and CDR2: MNHEY, SMNVEV (reference sequence). The CDR3 has 14 residues. The CDR3 coding sequence is TGTGCCAGCAGTTTAGGGGAACAGGGGACTGAAGCTTTCTTT. This sequence encodes CASSLGEQGTEAFF.

The J gene is TRBJ2-2, the V gene TRBV28; perhaps TRBD1 as D (7 bases). With 9 bases removed from V and 5 bases from J, the gap between germline ends came to 19 bases. CDR1 and CDR2 from the germline V gene are MDHEN and SYDVKM. The CDR3 covers 15 residues. CDR3 in amino acids: CASRVSGGRTGELFF. CDR3 coding DNA: TGTGCCAGTCGGGTATCAGGGGGGAGGACCGGGGAGCTGTTTTTT. Looking up the rest from reference TRBV28 and TRBJ2-2 gives the full variable domain: DVKVTQSSRYLVKRTGEKVFLECVQDMDHENMFWYRQDPGLGLRLIYFSYDVKMKEKGDIPEGYSVSREKKERFSLILESASTNQTSMYLCASRVSGGRTGELFFGEGSRLTVL.

A few counts support this clone. The rearrangement joins TRBV28 to TRBJ1-2; TRBD1 agrees at 9 bases. Germline CDR1 is MDHEN and CDR2 is SYDVKM. V lost 10 bases and J lost 1; bases outside the gene matches: 13. This CDR3 has 16 amino acids. As DNA, the CDR3 is TGTGCCATCTTATCCGGGACAGGGTTTTTTAACTATGGCTACACCTTC. It yields the protein CAILSGTGFFNYGYTF.

The chain combines TRBV7-8 with TRBJ1-6; tentatively, D is TRBD1 (5 bases). Per the germline V gene, CDR1 is SGHVS and CDR2 is FQNEAQ. The CDR3 is made up of 15 amino acids. The V gene lost 4 bases and the J gene lost 0 bases, with 7 bases spanning the gap. CDR3 residues: CASSSDTSYNSPLHF. DNA of the CDR3: TGTGCCAGCAGCTCGGACACCTCCTATAATTCACCCCTCCACTTT.

The chain carries TRBV6-5 and TRBJ1-4; D is possibly TRBD1 (6 bases). Germline-derived CDR1 and CDR2 are MNHEY and SVGAGI. CDR3 length equals 14 residues. Trimming stripped 6 bases from V and 5 bases from J, with 13 bases between. CDR3 nucleotides: TGTGCCAGCAGGCACAGGGAGAGGAATGAAAAACTGTTTTTT. This encodes CASRHRERNEKLFF.

The rearrangement links TRBV15 to TRBJ1-5; maybe TRBD1 (5 bases). The length of the CDR3 is 13 residues. V shed 8 bases and J shed 1 base, with 9 bases lying between them. CDR1 LNHNV and CDR2 YYDKDF come from the germline V gene (reference sequence). CDR3 region: CATGDRSNQPQHF. The DNA for the CDR3 is TGTGCCACCGGCGACAGAAGCAATCAGCCCCAGCATTTT.

The chain recombines TRBV6-5 with TRBJ1-2; D remains unclear. CDR1 MNHEY and CDR2 SVGAGI come from the germline V gene. The CDR3 is 14 residues long. The V end was cut by 6 bases, the J end by 8 bases, with 19 bases between. The CDR3 DNA reads TGTGCCAGCAGCCAAATGCCTGAGATTTGGGGCTACACCTTC. Its translation: CASSQMPEIWGYTF.

The chain employs TRBV7-9 and TRBJ1-1; no clear D gene. The CDR3 consists of 13 residues. Trimming removed 7 bases from V and 1 base from J, with 10 bases in between. The germline V gene has CDR1 SEHNR and CDR2 FQNEAQ (reference sequence). CDR3 sequence reads: CASIEGGNTEAFF. CDR3 in DNA: TGTGCCAGCATCGAAGGCGGGAACACTGAAGCTTTCTTT.

The chain recombines TRBV15 with TRBJ1-4; 8 bases are shared with TRBD1. Germline lookup yields CDR1 LNHNV and CDR2 YYDKDF (reference sequence). Trimming cost V 2 bases and J 10 bases; bases outside gene matches: 12. The CDR3 length is 16 residues. The CDR3 DNA follows: TGTGCCACCAGCAGACCTAATCGGACAGGGATTGGAAAACTGTTTTTT. Its translation is CATSRPNRTGIGKLFF.

V gene TRBV28 combines with J gene TRBJ2-7, with D perhaps TRBD2 (5 bases). Looked up from germline, CDR1 is MDHEN and CDR2 is SYDVKM. V lost 3 bases to trimming and J lost 5 bases, with 11 bases between them. This CDR3 is 13 amino acids long. The CDR3 nucleotides read TGTGCCAGCAGTTTTCCGCGGGCTAACGAGCAGTACTTC. Protein sequence: CASSFPRANEQYF.

DNA of the CDR3: TGTGCCAGCAGCCAGACAGGACAGGGGAACACTGAAGCTTTCTTT. The encoded protein is CASSQTGQGNTEAFF. The chain is built from TRBV11-2 and TRBJ1-1; 8 bases are shared with TRBD1. CDR1 and CDR2 from the germline V gene are SGHAT and FQNNGV. The J segment lost 1 base and the V segment lost 5 bases, leaving 6 bases of the junction unmatched. The CDR3 is 15 residues long.

The chain links TRBV30 to TRBJ2-1; possible D gene TRBD2, 7 bases. This CDR3 has 13 amino acids. Germline values: CDR1 GTSNPN, CDR2 SVGIG (reference sequence). V was clipped by 2 bases and J by 9 bases, with 14 bases between them. Here the CDR3 reads CAWSRERDTEQFF. The CDR3 DNA follows: TGTGCCTGGAGTAGGGAGCGGGACACTGAGCAGTTCTTC.

This clone was seen a single time. This sequence joins TRBV3-1 (or the pseudogene TRBV3-2) and TRBJ1-2; TRBD1 agrees at 7 bases. The junction had 8 bases not matched to a gene; V was cut back by 8 bases and J by 8 bases. CDR1 LGHDT and CDR2 YNNKEL come from the germline V gene (reference sequence). This CDR3 is 12 amino acids long. The CDR3 nucleotides are TGTGCCAGCTTCCAGGGGGGATCCGGCTACACCTTC. As protein: CASFQGGSGYTF.

This clone was observed once. This chain connects TRBV28 to TRBJ1-2, with a tentative D call TRBD1 (6 bases). V was pared by 5 bases and J by 2 bases, with 12 bases between. This CDR3 region has 14 residues. The germline V gene has CDR1 MDHEN and CDR2 SYDVKM. The CDR3 DNA sequence: TGTGCCAGCAGTGGTATTGGACAGAACTATGGCTACACCTTC. It encodes CASSGIGQNYGYTF.

This clone was seen more than once but under ten times. This chain links TRBV13 with TRBJ2-7, with TRBD2 identical over 9 bases. With V trimmed by 5 bases and J by 5 bases, 10 bases remained unmatched. CDR1 and CDR2 from the germline V gene are PRHDT and FYEKMQ (reference sequence). The CDR3 is 15 residues long. The CDR3 spells CASSPTERGVHEQYF. CDR3 nucleotide sequence: TGTGCCAGCAGCCCAACGGAGCGGGGGGTCCACGAGCAGTACTTC.

The J gene is TRBJ2-1, the V gene TRBV9, with TRBD1 matching 8 bases. This CDR3 is 17 amino acids long. The V segment lost 4 bases and the J segment 0 bases; nucleotides outside the gene matches: 9. CDR1 is SGDLS and CDR2 is YYNGEE in the germline V gene. The CDR3 nucleotides are TGTGCCAGCAGCCCTTATGGACAGGGCAGCTCCTACAATGAGCAGTTCTTC. Its protein is CASSPYGQGSSYNEQFF. Full variable domain (remainder filled in from reference TRBV9 and TRBJ2-1): DSGVTQTPKHLITATGQRVTLRCSPRSGDLSVYWYQQSLDQGLQFLIQYYNGEERAKGNILERFSAQQFPDLHSELNLSSLELGDSALYFCASSPYGQGSSYNEQFFGPGTRLTVL.